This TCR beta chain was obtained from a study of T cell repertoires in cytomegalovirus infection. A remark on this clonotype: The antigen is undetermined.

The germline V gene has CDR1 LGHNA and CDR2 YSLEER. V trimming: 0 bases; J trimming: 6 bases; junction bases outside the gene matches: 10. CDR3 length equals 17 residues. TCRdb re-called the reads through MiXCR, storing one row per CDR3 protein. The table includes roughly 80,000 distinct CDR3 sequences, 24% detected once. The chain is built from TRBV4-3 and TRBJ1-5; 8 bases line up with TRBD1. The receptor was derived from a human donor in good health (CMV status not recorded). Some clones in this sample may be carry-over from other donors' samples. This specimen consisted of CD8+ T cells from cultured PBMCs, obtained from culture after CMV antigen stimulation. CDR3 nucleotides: TGCGCCAGCAGCCAAGACGTCGACAGGGGAATAAGTCAGCCCCAGCATTTT. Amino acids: CASSQDVDRGISQPQHF.